This T cell receptor beta chain was recorded in a study of spatial heterogeneity in lung cancer. Study-level findings and limits: Ubiquitous, expanded tumor-derived TCRs were more frequently observed in blood at resection than at follow-up.

Time point of the sample: sample taken at primary tumor resection. Sequencing covered unsorted whole RNA taken from tumor, nontumor lung or frozen PBMC. Patients with untreated early-stage non-small cell lung cancer, numbering around 71, were the donors. Every TCR cDNA molecule bore a unique molecular identifier. MiXCR, applied by TCRdb to the 5' RACE reads, yields one record per CDR3 protein. Of about 47,000 distinct CDR3 sequences listed, about 12% are singletons. Only a few counts were recorded for this clonotype. The target antigen is unknown. After removal of 4 bases from V and 4 bases from J, the junction contained 6 bases not matched to a gene. The germline V gene has CDR1 MNHEY and CDR2 SVGEGT. This CDR3 contains 15 residues.

The clonotype was recovered from a female donor with early-stage non-small cell lung cancer. This material consisted of PBMCs, taken at surgery. The genes are TRBV6-2 or TRBV6-3 and TRBJ2-1; 8 bases map to TRBD1. CDR3 nucleotide sequence: TGTGCCAGCAGTTTCGGACAGGGTTCTTACAATGAGCAGTTCTTC. The encoded protein is CASSFGQGSYNEQFF.